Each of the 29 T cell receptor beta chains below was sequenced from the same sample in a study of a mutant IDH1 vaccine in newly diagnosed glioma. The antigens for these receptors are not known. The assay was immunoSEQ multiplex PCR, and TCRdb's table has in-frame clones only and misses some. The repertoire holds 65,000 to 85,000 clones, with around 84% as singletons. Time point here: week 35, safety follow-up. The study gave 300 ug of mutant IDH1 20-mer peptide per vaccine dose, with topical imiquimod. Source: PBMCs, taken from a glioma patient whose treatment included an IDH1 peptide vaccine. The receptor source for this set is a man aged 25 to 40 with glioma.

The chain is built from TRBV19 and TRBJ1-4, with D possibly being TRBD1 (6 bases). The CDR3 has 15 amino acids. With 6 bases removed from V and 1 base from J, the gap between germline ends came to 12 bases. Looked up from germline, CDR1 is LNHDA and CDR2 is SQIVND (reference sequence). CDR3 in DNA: TGTGCCAGTAGGAGAAAGGGGGGAACTAATGAAAAACTGTTTTTT. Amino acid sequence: CASRRKGGTNEKLFF.

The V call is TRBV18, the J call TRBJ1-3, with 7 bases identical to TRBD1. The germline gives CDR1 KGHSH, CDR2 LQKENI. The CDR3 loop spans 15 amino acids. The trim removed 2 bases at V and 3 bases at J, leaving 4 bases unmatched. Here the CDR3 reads CASSPRDRYGNTIYF. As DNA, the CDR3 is TGTGCCAGCTCACCAAGGGACAGATATGGAAACACCATATATTTT.

Here the CDR3 reads CAWSTVTSNSPLHF. CDR3 sequence (DNA): TGTGCCTGGAGTACAGTGACTTCCAATTCACCCCTCCACTTT. The rearrangement joins TRBV30 to TRBJ1-6, with D unclear. The germline gives CDR1 GTSNPN, CDR2 SVGIG (reference sequence). Trimming took off 2 bases at V and 7 bases at J, with 12 bases between the two ends. The CDR3 extends over 14 amino acids.

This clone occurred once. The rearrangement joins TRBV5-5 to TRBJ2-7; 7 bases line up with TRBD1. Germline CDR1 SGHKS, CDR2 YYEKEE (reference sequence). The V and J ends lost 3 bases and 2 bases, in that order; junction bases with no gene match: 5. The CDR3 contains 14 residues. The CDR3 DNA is TGTGCCAGCAGCTCCCAGGGGGTGACCTACGAGCAGTACTTC. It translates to CASSSQGVTYEQYF.

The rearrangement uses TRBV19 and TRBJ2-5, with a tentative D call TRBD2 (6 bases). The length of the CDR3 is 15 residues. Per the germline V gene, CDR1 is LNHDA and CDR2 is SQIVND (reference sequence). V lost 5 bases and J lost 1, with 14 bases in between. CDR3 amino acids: CASSPLPSVQETQYF. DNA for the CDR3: TGTGCCAGTAGTCCCTTACCTAGCGTCCAAGAGACCCAGTACTTC.

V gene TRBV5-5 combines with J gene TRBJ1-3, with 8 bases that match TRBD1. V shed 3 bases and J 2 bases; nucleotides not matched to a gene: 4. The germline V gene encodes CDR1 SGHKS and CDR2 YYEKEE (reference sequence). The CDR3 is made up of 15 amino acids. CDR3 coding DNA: TGTGCCAGCAGCTGGGAACAGGGGGCTGGAAACACCATATATTTT. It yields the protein CASSWEQGAGNTIYF. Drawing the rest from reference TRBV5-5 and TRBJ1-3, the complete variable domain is DAGVTQSPTHLIKTRGQQVTLRCSPISGHKSVSWYQQVLGQGPQFIFQYYEKEERGRGNFPDRFSARQFPNYSSELNVNALLLGDSALYLCASSWEQGAGNTIYFGEGSWLTVV.

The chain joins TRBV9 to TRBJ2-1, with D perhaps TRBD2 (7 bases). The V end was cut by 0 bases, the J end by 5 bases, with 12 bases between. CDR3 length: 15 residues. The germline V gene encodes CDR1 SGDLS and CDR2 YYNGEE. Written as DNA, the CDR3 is TGTGCCAGCAGCGTAGCGGCGGGGGCCCACAATGAGCAGTTCTTC. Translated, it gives CASSVAAGAHNEQFF.

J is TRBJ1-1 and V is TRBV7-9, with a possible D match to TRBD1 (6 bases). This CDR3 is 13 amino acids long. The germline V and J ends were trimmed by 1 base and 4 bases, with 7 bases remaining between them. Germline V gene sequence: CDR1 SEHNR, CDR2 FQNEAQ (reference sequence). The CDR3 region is CASSLEGGTEAFF. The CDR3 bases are TGTGCCAGCAGCTTAGAGGGGGGCACTGAAGCTTTCTTT. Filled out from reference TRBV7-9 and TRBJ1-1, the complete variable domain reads DTGVSQNPRHKITKRGQNVTFRCDPISEHNRLYWYRQTLGQGPEFLTYFQNEAQLEKSRLLSDRFSAERPKGSFSTLEIQRTEQGDSAMYLCASSLEGGTEAFFGQGTRLTVV.

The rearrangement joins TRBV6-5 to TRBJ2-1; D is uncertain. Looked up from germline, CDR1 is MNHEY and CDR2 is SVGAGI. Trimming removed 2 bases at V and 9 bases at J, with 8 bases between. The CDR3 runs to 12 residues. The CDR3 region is CASSYTSGEQFF. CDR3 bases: TGTGCCAGCAGTTACACGTCCGGTGAGCAGTTCTTC.

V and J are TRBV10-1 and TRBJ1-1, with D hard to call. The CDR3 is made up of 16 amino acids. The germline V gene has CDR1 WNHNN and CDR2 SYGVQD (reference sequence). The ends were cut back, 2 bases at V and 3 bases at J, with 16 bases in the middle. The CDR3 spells CASSESKGKEDTEAFF. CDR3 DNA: TGCGCCAGCAGTGAGAGTAAGGGTAAGGAGGACACTGAAGCTTTCTTT.

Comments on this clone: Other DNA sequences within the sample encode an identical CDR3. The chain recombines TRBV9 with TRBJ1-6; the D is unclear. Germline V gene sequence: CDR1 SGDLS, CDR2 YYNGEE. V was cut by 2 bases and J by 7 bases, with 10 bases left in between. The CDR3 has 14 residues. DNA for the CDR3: TGTGCCAGCAGCGTCCGGTGGGAGAATTCACCCCTCCACTTT. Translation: CASSVRWENSPLHF.

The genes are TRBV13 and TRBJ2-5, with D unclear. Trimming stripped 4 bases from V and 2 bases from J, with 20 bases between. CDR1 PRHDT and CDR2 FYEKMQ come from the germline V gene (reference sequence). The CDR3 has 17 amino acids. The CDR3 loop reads CASSSTPGYRKQETQYF. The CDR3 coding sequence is TGTGCCAGCAGCTCCACCCCCGGGTATAGAAAACAAGAGACCCAGTACTTC.

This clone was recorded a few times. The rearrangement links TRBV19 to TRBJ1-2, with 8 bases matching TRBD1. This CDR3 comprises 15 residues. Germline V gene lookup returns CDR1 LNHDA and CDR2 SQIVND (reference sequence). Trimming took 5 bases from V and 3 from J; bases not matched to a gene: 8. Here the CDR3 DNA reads TGTGCCAGTAGTCCGGACAGGGCAGTGTACTATGGCTACACCTTC. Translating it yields CASSPDRAVYYGYTF. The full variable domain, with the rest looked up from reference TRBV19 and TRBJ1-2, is DGGITQSPKYLFRKEGQNVTLSCEQNLNHDAMYWYRQDPGQGLRLIYYSQIVNDFQKGDIAEGYSVSREKKESFPLTVTSAQKNPTAFYLCASSPDRAVYYGYTFGSGTRLTVV.

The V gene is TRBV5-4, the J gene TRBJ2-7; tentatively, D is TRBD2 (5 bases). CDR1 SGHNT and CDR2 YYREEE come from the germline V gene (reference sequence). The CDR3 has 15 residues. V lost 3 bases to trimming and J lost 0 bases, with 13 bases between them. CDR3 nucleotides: TGTGCCAGCAGCTCTAGGGTGGGGAGCTCCTACGAGCAGTACTTC. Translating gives CASSSRVGSSYEQYF.

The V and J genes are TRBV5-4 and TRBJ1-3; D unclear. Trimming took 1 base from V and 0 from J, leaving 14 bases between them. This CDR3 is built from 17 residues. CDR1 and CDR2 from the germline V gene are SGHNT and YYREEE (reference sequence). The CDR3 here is CASSLSGSGSSGNTIYF. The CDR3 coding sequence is TGTGCCAGCAGCTTGTCGGGCTCGGGGTCCTCTGGAAACACCATATATTTT.

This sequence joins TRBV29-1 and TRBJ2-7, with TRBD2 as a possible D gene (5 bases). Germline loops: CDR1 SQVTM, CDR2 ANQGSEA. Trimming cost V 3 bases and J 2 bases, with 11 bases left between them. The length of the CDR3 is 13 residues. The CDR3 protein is CSVEKDLPYEQYF. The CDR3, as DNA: TGCAGCGTTGAGAAGGACTTACCCTACGAGCAGTACTTC.

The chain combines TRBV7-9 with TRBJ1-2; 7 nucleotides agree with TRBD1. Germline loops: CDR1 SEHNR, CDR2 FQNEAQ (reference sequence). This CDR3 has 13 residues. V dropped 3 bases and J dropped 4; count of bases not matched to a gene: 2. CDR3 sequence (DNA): TGTGCCAGCAGCTTCGACAGGGTCTATGGCTACACCTTC. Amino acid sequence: CASSFDRVYGYTF.

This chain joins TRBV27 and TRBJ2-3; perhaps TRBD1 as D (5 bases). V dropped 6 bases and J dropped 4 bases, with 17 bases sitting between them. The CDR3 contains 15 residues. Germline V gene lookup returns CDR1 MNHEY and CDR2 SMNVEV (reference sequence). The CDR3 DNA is TGTGCCAGCAGGAGGTGGGCAGGGCTTTCAGATACGCAGTATTTT. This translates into CASRRWAGLSDTQYF.

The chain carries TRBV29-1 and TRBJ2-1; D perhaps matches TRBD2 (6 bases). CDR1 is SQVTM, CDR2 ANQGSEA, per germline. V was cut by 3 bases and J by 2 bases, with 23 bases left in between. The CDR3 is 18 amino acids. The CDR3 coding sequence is TGCAGCGTTGAGGGTAGGATCGGGAGAAGTGGCACCTACAATGAGCAGTTCTTC. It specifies CSVEGRIGRSGTYNEQFF.

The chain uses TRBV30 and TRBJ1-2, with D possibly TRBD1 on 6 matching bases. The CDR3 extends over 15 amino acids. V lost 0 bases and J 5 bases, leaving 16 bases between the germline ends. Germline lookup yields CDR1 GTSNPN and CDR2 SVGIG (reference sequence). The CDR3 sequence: CAWSVPDSLMYGYTF. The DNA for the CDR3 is TGTGCCTGGAGTGTACCGGACAGTCTCATGTATGGCTACACCTTC.

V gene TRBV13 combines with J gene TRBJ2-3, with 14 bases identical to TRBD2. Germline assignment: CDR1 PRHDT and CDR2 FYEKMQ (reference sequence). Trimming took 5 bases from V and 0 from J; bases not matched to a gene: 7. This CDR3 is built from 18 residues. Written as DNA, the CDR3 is TGTGCCAGCAGCCCTCGACTAGCGGGGGGGATTAGCACAGATACGCAGTATTTT. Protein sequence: CASSPRLAGGISTDTQYF.

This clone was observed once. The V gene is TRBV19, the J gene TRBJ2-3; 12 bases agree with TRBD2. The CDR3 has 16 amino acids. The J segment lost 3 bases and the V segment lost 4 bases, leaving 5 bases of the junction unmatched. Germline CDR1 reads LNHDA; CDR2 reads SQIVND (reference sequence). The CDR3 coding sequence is TGTGCCAGTAGTAGGAGGACTAGCGGGATGACAGATACGCAGTATTTT. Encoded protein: CASSRRTSGMTDTQYF.

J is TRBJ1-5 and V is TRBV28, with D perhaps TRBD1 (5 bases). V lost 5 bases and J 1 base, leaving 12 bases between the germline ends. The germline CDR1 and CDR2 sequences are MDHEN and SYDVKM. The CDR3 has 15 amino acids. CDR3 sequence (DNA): TGTGCCAGCAGTACCGGGGGGGGGAGCAATCAGCCCCAGCATTTT. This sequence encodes CASSTGGGSNQPQHF.

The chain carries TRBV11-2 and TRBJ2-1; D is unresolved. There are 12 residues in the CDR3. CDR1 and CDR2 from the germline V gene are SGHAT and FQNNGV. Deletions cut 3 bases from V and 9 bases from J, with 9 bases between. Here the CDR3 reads CASSFGVGEQFF. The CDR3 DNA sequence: TGTGCCAGCAGCTTCGGAGTGGGTGAGCAGTTCTTC.

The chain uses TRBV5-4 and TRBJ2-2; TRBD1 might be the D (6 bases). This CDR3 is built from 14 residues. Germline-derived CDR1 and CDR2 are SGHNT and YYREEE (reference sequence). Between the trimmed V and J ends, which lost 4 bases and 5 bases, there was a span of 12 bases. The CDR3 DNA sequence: TGTGCCAGCAGCCAAACAGGGAGTACCGGGGAGCTGTTTTTT. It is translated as CASSQTGSTGELFF. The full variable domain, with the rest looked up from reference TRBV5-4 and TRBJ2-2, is ETGVTQSPTHLIKTRGQQVTLRCSSQSGHNTVSWYQQALGQGPQFIFQYYREEENGRGNFPPRFSGLQFPNYSSELNVNALELDDSALYLCASSQTGSTGELFFGEGSRLTVL.

CDR3 sequence (DNA): TGTGCCAGCAGTTTAAGAGAGATTACCGGGAGGGAAGCTTTCTTT. Amino acid sequence: CASSLREITGREAFF. The rearrangement uses TRBV28 and TRBJ1-1, with unresolved D. V lost 2 bases and J 8 bases, leaving 18 bases between the germline ends. The CDR3 totals 15 residues. Germline CDR1 reads MDHEN; CDR2 reads SYDVKM. The full variable domain, completed using reference TRBV28 and TRBJ1-1, is DVKVTQSSRYLVKRTGEKVFLECVQDMDHENMFWYRQDPGLGLRLIYFSYDVKMKEKGDIPEGYSVSREKKERFSLILESASTNQTSMYLCASSLREITGREAFFGQGTRLTVV.

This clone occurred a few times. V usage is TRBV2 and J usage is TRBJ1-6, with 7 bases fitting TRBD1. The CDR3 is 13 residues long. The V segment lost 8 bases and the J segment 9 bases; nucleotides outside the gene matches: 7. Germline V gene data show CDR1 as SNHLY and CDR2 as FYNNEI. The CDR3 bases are TGTGCCAGCTCACAGGGGCTGGCTTCACCCCTCCACTTT. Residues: CASSQGLASPLHF.

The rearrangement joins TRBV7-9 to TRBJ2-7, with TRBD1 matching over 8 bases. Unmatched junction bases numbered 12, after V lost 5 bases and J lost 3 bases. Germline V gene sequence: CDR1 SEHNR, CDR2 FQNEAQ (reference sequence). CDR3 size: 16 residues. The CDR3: CASSPQTGATLYEQYF. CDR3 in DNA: TGTGCCAGCAGCCCCCAGACAGGGGCGACCCTCTACGAGCAGTACTTC.

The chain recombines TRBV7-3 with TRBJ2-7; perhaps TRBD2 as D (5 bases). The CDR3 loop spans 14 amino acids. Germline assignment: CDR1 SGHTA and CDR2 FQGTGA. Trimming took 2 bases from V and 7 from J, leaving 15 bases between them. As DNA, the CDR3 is TGTGCCAGCAGCTTATCCAGGACTCCGGGGGAGCAGTACTTC. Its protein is CASSLSRTPGEQYF.